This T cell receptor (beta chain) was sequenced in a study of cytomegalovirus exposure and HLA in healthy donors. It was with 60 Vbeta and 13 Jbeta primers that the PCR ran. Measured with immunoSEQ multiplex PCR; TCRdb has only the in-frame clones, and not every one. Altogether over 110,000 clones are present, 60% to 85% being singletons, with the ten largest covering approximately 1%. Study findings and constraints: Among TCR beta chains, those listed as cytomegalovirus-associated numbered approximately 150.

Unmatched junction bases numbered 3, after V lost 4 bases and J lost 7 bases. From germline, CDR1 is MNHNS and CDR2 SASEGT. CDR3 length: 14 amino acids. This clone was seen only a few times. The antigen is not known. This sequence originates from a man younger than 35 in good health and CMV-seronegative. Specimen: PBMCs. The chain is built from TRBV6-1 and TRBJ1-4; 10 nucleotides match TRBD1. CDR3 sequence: CASSGTGGSEKLFF. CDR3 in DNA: TGTGCCAGCAGTGGGACAGGGGGTAGTGAAAAACTGTTTTTT.